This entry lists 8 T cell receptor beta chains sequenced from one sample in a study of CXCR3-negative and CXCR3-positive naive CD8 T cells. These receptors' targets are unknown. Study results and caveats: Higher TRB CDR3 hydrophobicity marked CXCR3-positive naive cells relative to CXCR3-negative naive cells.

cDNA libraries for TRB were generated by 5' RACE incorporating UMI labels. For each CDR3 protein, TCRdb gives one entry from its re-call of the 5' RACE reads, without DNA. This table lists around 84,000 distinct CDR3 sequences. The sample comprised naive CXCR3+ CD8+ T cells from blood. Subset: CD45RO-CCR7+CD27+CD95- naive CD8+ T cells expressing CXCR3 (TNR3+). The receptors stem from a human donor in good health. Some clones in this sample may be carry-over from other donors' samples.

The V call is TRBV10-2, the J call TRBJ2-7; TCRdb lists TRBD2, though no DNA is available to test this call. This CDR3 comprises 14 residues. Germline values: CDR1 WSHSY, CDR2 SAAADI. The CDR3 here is CASSYSGRFYEQYF.

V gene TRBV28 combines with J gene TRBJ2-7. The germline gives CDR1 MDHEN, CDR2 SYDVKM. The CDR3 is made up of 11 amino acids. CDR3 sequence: CASSPSHEQYF.

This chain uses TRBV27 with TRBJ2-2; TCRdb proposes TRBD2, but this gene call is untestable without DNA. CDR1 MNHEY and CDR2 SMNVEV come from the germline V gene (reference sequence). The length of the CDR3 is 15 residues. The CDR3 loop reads CASSLLGVGTGELFF.

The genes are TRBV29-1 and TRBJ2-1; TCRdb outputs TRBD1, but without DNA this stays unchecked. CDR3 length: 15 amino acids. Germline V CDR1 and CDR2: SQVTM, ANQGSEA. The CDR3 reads CSAEAGTGPYNEQFF.

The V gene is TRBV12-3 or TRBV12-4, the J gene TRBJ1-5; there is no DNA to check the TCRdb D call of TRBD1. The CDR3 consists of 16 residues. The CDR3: CASNDRGLNSNQPQHF.

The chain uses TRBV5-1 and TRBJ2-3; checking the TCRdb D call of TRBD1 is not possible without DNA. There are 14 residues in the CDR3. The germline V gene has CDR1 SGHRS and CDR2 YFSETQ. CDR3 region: CASSPDQGRDTQYF.

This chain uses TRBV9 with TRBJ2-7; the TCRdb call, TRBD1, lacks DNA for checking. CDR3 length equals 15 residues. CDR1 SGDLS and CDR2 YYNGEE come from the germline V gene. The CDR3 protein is CASSVGERGSYEQYF. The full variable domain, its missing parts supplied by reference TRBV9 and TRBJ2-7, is DSGVTQTPKHLITATGQRVTLRCSPRSGDLSVYWYQQSLDQGLQFLIQYYNGEERAKGNILERFSAQQFPDLHSELNLSSLELGDSALYFCASSVGERGSYEQYFGPGTRLTVT.

The CDR3 sequence is CASMSGLAGAKDTQYF. The chain is built from TRBV19 and TRBJ2-3; the D call from TCRdb, TRBD2, cannot be confirmed without DNA. CDR1 and CDR2 (germline): LNHDA, SQIVND (reference sequence). CDR3 length equals 16 residues.